This T cell receptor beta chain was captured by sequencing in a study of T cell responses to AZD1222 COVID-19 vaccine (dated by TCRdb to 2020 to 2022). For the study in its entirety: TCR sequencing was performed for approximately 240 trial participants, of whom some 200 were given two doses of AZD1222 and around 25 were given two doses of MenACWY control vaccine. Trial participants were enrolled by age into subgroups of 18-55, 56-69 and 70-plus years, and 148, 28 and 57 TCR-sequenced participants, respectively, were included in these subgroups.

The label giving this sample's time point can be read as: about 28 days (+/-7) after the second vaccine dose. AZD1222 recipients given second doses at about 4 weeks or at about 12 weeks were pooled, since spike-specific TCR depth and breadth were not found to differ between the two schedules. Vaccinee samples were obtained from the UK trials COV001 and COV002, which included a single-blind randomized controlled phase 2/3 trial of AZD1222 (ChAdOx1 nCoV-19) in healthy adults. Trial participant PBMC samples were collected at day 0 and day 28 after the second dose for TCRbeta chain sequencing. Clipping removes 4 bases from V and 7 bases from J, with 3 as the unmatched junction base count. The CDR3 contains 13 residues, cysteine and phenylalanine counted. The DNA shown is the 39-base CDR3, in frame from base 1. CDR1 and CDR2 are read off the germline V gene as MGHDK and SYGVNS. The CDR3 regions of human TCRbeta chains were subjected to immunosequencing. As for the authors' bioinformatics: Repertoire TCRs were matched against a reference library of SARS-CoV-2-specific TCRs generated with the MIRA antigen-specificity platform. Breadth was defined as the fraction of unique TCRs that were SARS-CoV-2-associated. Depth was defined as the fraction of total T cells that were SARS-CoV-2-associated. Using the MIRA data, every spike-specific TCR was mapped to the spike region that the TCR reacted to and assigned to either a CD4 or a CD8 class. Log10-transformed breadth and depth values were compared by one-way ANOVA with Sidak's multiple comparisons tests. TCRdb re-hosts the immuneACCESS table, in-frame sequences only. Its copies lack some clones; in the studies checked, an unresolved V gene accounts for under half of them, and the cause for the rest is not known. The D gene and trimming were derived from the DNA, and the V and J assignments and clone size from that table. Recorded for this sample are roughly 150,000 clones; more than 85% of them occurred a single time. The ten largest clones capture less than 1.5% of the sample.

What the authors observed across the whole study: No day 14 peak-response samples were available, so repertoires were characterized only after the peak T cell response. In the small 56-69-year group, the increase in depth fell short of significance, most likely because of low power. Most participants were white British and females outnumbered males, and the authors suggested that clonal diversity may have been underestimated. Conclusions about previously exposed vaccinees are limited because only a handful of AZD1222 recipients were SARS-CoV-2 seropositive at baseline. The whole spike protein was spanned by vaccine-associated CD4 TCRs, and dominant responses were seen in regions 160-218 and 743-854. After two AZD1222 doses, both the breadth and the depth of spike-specific TCRs were significantly higher than at day 0 and than in MenACWY recipients. Reportedly, close to half of the unique spike-specific TCRs recognized epitopes lying outside the regions that are mutated in the B.1.351 and B.1.1.7 variants.

A word on this clone: This clone's antigen is unknown. Base qualities are not recorded, but no much larger clone differs from it by a single base.

The sequence was obtained from an adult who received the AZD1222 COVID-19 vaccine. Specimen: peripheral blood, collected 28 days after the second AZD1222 dose. This chain is built from TRBV25-1 and TRBJ1-5; 8 of the junction bases match TRBD1. The bases are TGTGCCAGCAGTGCAGGGGGCGGGCAGCCCCAGCATTTT. It translates as CASSAGGGQPQHF.